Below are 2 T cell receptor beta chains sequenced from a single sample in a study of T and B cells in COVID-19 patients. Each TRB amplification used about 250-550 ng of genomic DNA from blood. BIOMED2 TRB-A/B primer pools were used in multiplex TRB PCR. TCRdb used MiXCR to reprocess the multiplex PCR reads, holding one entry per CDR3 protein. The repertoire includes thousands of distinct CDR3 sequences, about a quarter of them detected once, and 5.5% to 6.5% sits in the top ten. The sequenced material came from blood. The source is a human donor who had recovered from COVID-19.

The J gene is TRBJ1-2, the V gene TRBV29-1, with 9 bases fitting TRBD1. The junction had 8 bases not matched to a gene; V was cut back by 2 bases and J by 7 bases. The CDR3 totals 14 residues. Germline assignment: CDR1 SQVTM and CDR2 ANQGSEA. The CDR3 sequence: CSVEQGQGRGGYTF. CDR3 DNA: TGCAGCGTTGAACAGGGACAGGGACGGGGTGGCTACACCTTC.

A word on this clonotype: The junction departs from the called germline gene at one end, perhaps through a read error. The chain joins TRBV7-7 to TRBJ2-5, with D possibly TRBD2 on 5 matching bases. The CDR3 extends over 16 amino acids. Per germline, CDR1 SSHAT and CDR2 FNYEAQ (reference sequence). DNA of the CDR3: TGTGCTAGCAGCTTAGAAAGTAGCGATCGGGGAGAGACCCAGTACTTC. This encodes CASSLESSDRGETQYF.